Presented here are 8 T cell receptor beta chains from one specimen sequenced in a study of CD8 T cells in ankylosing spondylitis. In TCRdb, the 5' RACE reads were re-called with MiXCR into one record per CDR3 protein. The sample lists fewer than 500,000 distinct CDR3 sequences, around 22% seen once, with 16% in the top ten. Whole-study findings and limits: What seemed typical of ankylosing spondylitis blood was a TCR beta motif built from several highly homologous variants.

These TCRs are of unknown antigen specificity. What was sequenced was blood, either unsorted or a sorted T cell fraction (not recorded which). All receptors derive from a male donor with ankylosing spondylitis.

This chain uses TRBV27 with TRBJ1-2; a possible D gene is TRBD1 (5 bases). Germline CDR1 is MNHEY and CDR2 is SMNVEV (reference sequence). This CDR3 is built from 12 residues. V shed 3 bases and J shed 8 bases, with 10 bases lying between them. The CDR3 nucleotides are TGTGCCAGCAGTTTTGCAGGGAGCGGCTACACCTTC. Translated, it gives CASSFAGSGYTF.

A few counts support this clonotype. The CDR3 spells CASSQVVSTRIWGGQFF. In DNA form, the CDR3 reads TGCGCCAGCAGCCAAGTCGTTTCGACTAGAATATGGGGGGGGCAGTTCTTC. The chain employs TRBV4-1 and TRBJ2-1; TRBD2 agrees at 7 bases. Looked up from germline, CDR1 is MGHRA and CDR2 is YSYEKL. V gave up 1 base and J gave up 12 bases; unmatched junction bases: 18. The CDR3 is made up of 17 amino acids.

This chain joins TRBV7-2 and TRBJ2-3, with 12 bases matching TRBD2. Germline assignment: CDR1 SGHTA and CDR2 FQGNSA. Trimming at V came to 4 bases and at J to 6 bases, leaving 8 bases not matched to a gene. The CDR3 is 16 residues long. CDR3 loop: CASSWRLAGELDTQYF. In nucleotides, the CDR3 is TGTGCCAGCAGCTGGAGACTAGCGGGAGAACTGGATACGCAGTATTTT.

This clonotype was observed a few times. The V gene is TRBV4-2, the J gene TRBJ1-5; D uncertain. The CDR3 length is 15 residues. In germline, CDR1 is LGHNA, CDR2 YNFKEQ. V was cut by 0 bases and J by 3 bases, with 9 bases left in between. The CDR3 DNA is TGTGCCAGCAGCCAAGAAGGAGGTAACAATCAGCCCCAGCATTTT. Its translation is CASSQEGGNNQPQHF.

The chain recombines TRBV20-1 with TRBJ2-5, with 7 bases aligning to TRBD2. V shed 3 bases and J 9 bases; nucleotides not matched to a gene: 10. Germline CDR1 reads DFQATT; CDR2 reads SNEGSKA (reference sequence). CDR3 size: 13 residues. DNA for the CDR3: TGCAGTGCTAGGGGGGTCGCGGGAGAATCCCAGTACTTC. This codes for CSARGVAGESQYF.

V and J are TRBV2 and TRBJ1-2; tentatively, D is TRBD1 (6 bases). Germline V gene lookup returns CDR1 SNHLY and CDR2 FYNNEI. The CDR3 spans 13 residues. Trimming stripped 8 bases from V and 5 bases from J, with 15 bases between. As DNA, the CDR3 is TGTGCCAGCCGGCCAACCCAGGGGTATGGCTACACCTTC. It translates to CASRPTQGYGYTF.

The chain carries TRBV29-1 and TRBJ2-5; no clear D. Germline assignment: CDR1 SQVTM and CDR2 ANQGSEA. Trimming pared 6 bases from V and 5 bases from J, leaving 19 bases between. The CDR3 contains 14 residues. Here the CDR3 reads CSVTKASRTETQYF. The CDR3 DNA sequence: TGCAGCGTCACCAAGGCGAGCCGAACGGAGACCCAGTACTTC.

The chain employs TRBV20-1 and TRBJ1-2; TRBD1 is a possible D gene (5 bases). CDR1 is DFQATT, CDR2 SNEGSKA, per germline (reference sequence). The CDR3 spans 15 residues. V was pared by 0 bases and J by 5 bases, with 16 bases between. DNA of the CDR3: TGCAGTGCTAGAGATCATGAGGGGCTCGGTTATGGCTACACCTTC. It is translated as CSARDHEGLGYGYTF.